This T cell receptor (beta chain) was found in a study of PD-L1 blockade in urothelial cancer. The data were produced by immunoSEQ multiplex PCR, yet TCRdb's version contains in-frame clones alone and is incomplete. This table has around 110,000 clones, approximately 90% appearing once. This clone was detected a few times. Antigen specificity is unknown. Time point reported: peripheral blood 6 weeks after treatment start. Patients suffered from locally advanced or metastatic urothelial carcinoma. Pretreatment sampling and on-treatment sampling together yielded between 1 and 8 samples for each patient. The V and J ends lost 4 bases and 1 base respectively, with 22 bases between them. The CDR3 runs to 18 residues. Germline-derived CDR1 and CDR2 are LGHNA and YNFKEQ. Study-wide findings and caveats: Better progression-free and overall survival followed lower pretreatment blood clonality.

The sequence came from a man in his 60s with urothelial cancer. The V and J genes are TRBV4-2 and TRBJ1-1; the D gene is possibly TRBD1 (6 bases). Here the sequenced sample was PBMCs, taken around atezolizumab (anti-PD-L1) treatment. The CDR3 DNA reads as TGTGCCAGCAGCCCAGAGGTAGGGTGGGCAGGGGAGAACACTGAAGCTTTCTTT. It yields the protein CASSPEVGWAGENTEAFF.